Listed here are 17 T cell receptor beta chains from one sample, sequenced in a study of blood T cell repertoires in COVID-19. Profiled with immunoSEQ multiplex PCR; TCRdb holds only in-frame clones, not every one. The sample records approximately 500,000 clones, roughly 85% being singletons. The source material was peripheral blood. These receptors were taken from a human donor in a cohort sampled during active COVID-19.

CDR3 residues: CASSLGRAEGTQYF. DNA of the CDR3: TGTGCCAGCAGCTTAGGTCGGGCCGAGGGGACCCAGTACTTC. V usage is TRBV7-2 and J usage is TRBJ2-5; weak D call: TRBD2 (5 bases). This CDR3 contains 14 residues. Trimming cost V 1 base and J 7 bases, with 13 bases left between them. The germline V gene encodes CDR1 SGHTA and CDR2 FQGNSA.

The chain has TRBV6-5 and TRBJ2-4; D is unclear. The CDR3 runs to 15 residues. CDR1 is MNHEY and CDR2 is SVGAGI in the germline V gene. With 2 bases removed from V and 10 bases from J, the gap between germline ends came to 18 bases. The CDR3 DNA is TGTGCCAGCAGTTACAATAAGAGGCTGGCTGGGATTCAGTACTTC. Its protein is CASSYNKRLAGIQYF.

This clone has only a few counts. The same CDR3 is also encoded by other DNA sequences in this sample. The rearrangement links TRBV29-1 to TRBJ1-1; weak D call: TRBD1 (6 bases). Germline loops: CDR1 SQVTM, CDR2 ANQGSEA. This CDR3 is 12 amino acids long. Deletions cut 4 bases from V and 1 base from J, with 7 bases between. For the CDR3, the DNA is TGCAGCGTTGCCAGGGGGAACACTGAAGCTTTCTTT. Protein: CSVARGNTEAFF.

The chain combines TRBV5-1 with TRBJ2-5; 7 positions agree with TRBD2. The CDR3 spans 14 residues. Germline V lookup: CDR1 SGHRS, CDR2 YFSETQ. The ends lost 2 bases at V and 1 base at J; junction bases unmatched: 2. The CDR3: CASSFGTIQETQYF. The CDR3 coding sequence is TGCGCCAGCAGCTTCGGGACTATCCAAGAGACCCAGTACTTC.

The chain combines TRBV6-2 or TRBV6-3 with TRBJ2-7; D not resolved. The CDR3 sequence is 13 residues long. The ends were cut back, 2 bases at V and 3 bases at J, with 8 bases in the middle. Per germline, CDR1 MNHEY and CDR2 SVGEGT. CDR3 bases: TGTGCCAGCAGTTACGGCCCTGTCTACGAGCAGTACTTC. Protein: CASSYGPVYEQYF.

The chain recombines TRBV7-2 with TRBJ2-3; a possible D gene is TRBD2 (5 bases). Trimming took off 1 base at V and 7 bases at J, with 9 bases between the two ends. In germline, CDR1 is SGHTA, CDR2 FQGNSA. This CDR3 region has 13 residues. The CDR3 DNA reads as TGTGCCAGCAGCTTAGGATCGGGGAATACGCAGTATTTT. Its protein product is CASSLGSGNTQYF.

This chain uses TRBV6-2 or TRBV6-3 with TRBJ2-1; D may be TRBD1 (6 bases). The CDR3 is 15 amino acids. Trimming removed 5 bases from V and 9 bases from J, with 20 bases in between. Germline V gene data show CDR1 as MNHEY and CDR2 as SVGEGT. The CDR3 DNA reads as TGTGCCAGCAGTACGCCGGGCCAAAGAGGGGGTGAGCAGTTCTTC. Translated: CASSTPGQRGGEQFF.

DNA of the CDR3: TGTGCCAGTAGTCAACGGACAGGGGGTAGGGCCTCCGAGCAGTACTTC. As protein: CASSQRTGGRASEQYF. The chain joins TRBV19 to TRBJ2-7, with 10 bases aligning to TRBD1. This CDR3 spans 16 amino acids. CDR1 LNHDA and CDR2 SQIVND come from the germline V gene (reference sequence). Unmatched junction bases numbered 13, after V lost 5 bases and J lost 6 bases.

V is TRBV30 and J is TRBJ1-2; D is uncertain. The CDR3 totals 14 residues. Germline V CDR1 and CDR2: GTSNPN, SVGIG (reference sequence). V lost 2 bases to trimming and J lost 4 bases, with 14 bases between them. The CDR3 loop is CAWSRKTWSYGYTF. The DNA of the CDR3 is TGTGCCTGGAGTAGGAAGACCTGGAGCTATGGCTACACCTTC.

The chain recombines TRBV2 with TRBJ1-5, with D possibly TRBD1 on 5 matching bases. Per the germline V gene, CDR1 is SNHLY and CDR2 is FYNNEI. The CDR3 loop spans 14 amino acids. V lost 5 bases, J lost 7 bases, and 15 bases lay in between. In DNA form, the CDR3 reads TGTGCCAGCAGTCGCCTCCAGGGTCCCCAGCCCCAGCATTTT. This gives the protein CASSRLQGPQPQHF. Supplemented by reference TRBV2 and TRBJ1-5, the full variable domain reads EPEVTQTPSHQVTQMGQEVILRCVPISNHLYFYWYRQILGQKVEFLVSFYNNEISEKSEIFDDQFSVERPDGSNFTLKIRSTKLEDSAMYFCASSRLQGPQPQHFGDGTRLSIL.

This clone was recorded only once. This chain uses TRBV9 with TRBJ2-7, with 10 nucleotides matching TRBD1. Losses at the gene ends were 4 bases for V and 2 bases for J; bases not matched to a gene: 6. Germline CDR1 is SGDLS and CDR2 is YYNGEE. This CDR3 contains 15 residues. CDR3 residues: CASSPRGQGAYEQYF. The CDR3 DNA is TGTGCCAGCAGCCCCCGTGGACAGGGGGCCTACGAGCAGTACTTC.

The V call is TRBV4-3, the J call TRBJ2-5, with TRBD2 matching over 8 bases. This CDR3 comprises 16 residues. Per the germline V gene, CDR1 is LGHNA and CDR2 is YSLEER. The V gene end was trimmed by 4 bases and the J gene end by 4 bases; junction bases not matched to a gene: 11. CDR3 loop: CASSPRSGGPGETQYF. Here the CDR3 DNA reads TGCGCCAGCAGCCCACGATCGGGGGGGCCCGGAGAGACCCAGTACTTC.

The chain uses TRBV4-1 and TRBJ1-2; 8 bases match TRBD1. The CDR3 sequence is 16 residues long. Unmatched junction bases numbered 16, after V lost 5 bases and J lost 8 bases. Germline assignment: CDR1 MGHRA and CDR2 YSYEKL. Written as DNA, the CDR3 is TGCGCCAGCAGCTACGAACCGGACAGGGCGGGGCAAGGCTACACCTTC. Translating gives CASSYEPDRAGQGYTF.

The V call is TRBV5-4, the J call TRBJ2-1, with 10 bases fitting TRBD2. CDR3 size: 16 residues. With 4 bases clipped from V and 7 bases from J, the junction kept 11 bases outside the gene matches. Germline V gene sequence: CDR1 SGHNT, CDR2 YYREEE (reference sequence). CDR3 sequence reads: CASSVPSGRVTNEQFF. Written as DNA, the CDR3 is TGTGCCAGCAGCGTACCTAGCGGGAGAGTGACAAATGAGCAGTTCTTC. Looking up the rest from reference TRBV5-4 and TRBJ2-1 gives the full variable domain: ETGVTQSPTHLIKTRGQQVTLRCSSQSGHNTVSWYQQALGQGPQFIFQYYREEENGRGNFPPRFSGLQFPNYSSELNVNALELDDSALYLCASSVPSGRVTNEQFFGPGTRLTVL.

The rearrangement joins TRBV12-3 or TRBV12-4 to TRBJ2-5, with a possible D match to TRBD2 (5 bases). V lost 7 bases, J lost 7 bases, and 16 bases lay in between. The CDR3 has 13 residues. CDR3 region: CASTQQPGGTQYF. CDR3 bases: TGTGCCAGCACCCAGCAACCCGGAGGGACCCAGTACTTC.

V is TRBV12-3 or TRBV12-4 and J is TRBJ2-7; tentative D call: TRBD1 (5 bases). The CDR3 contains 13 residues. Deletions cut 6 bases from V and 2 bases from J, with 11 bases between. The CDR3 region is CASSPGQAYEQYF. CDR3 in DNA: TGTGCCAGCAGCCCCGGACAAGCCTACGAGCAGTACTTC.

The rearrangement uses TRBV15 and TRBJ2-7; 11 nucleotides agree with TRBD2. Germline CDR1 is LNHNV and CDR2 is YYDKDF (reference sequence). The junction had 10 bases not matched to a gene; V was cut back by 3 bases and J by 6 bases. The CDR3 spans 16 residues. DNA for the CDR3: TGTGCCACCAGCAGGGACGGGACTAGCGGAGGGCTCGAGCAGTACTTC. It is translated as CATSRDGTSGGLEQYF.